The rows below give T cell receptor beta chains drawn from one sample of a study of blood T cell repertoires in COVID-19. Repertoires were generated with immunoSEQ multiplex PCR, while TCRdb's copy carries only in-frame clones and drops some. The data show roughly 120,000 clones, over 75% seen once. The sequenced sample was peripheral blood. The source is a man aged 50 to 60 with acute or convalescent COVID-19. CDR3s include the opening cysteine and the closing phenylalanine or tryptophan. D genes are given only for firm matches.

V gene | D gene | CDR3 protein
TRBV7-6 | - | CASSLGGLAKKLFF
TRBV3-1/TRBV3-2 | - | CASSSGGGREKLFF
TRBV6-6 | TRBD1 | CASSPGQGTYGYTF
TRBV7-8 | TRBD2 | CASSSLAATNTGELFF
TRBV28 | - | CASRLTGLGNTIYF
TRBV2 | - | CASHKGPNQPQHF
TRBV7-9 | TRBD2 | CASSTRSGGYQETQYF
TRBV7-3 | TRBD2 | CASSLLAGGTTDTQYF
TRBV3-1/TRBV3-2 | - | CASSQDQQVGFSSYNSPLHF
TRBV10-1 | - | CASSGPQGNNEQFF
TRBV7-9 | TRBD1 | CASSRGQGRTSNYGYTF
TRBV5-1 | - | CASSSREGTEAFF
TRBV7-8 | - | CASTLGGTEAFF
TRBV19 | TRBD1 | CASSIQGAGTGELFF
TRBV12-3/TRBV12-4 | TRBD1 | CASSPGQGRWQFF
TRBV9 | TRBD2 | CASSDTGTSGDEQYF
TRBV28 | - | CASSLSPVAKNIQYF
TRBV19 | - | CASSTDRTQPQHF
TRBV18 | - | CASSPNSPNYGYTF
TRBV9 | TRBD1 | CASSVGQGNEKLFF
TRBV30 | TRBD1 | CAWSLGQIYGYTF
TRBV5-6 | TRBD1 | CASSLGTEISYTF